This T cell receptor beta chain was retrieved from a study of cytomegalovirus exposure and HLA in healthy donors. Findings of the study overall: Other equally common chains were less clonally expanded than HLA-associated TCR beta chains, a later analysis showed.

It was with 60 Vbeta and 13 Jbeta primers that the PCR ran. Only in-frame clones appear in the TCRdb table, and some are missing; sequencing was by immunoSEQ multiplex PCR. The table lists 130,000 to 150,000 clones, 78% of them singletons. CDR1 SGHVS and CDR2 FNYEAQ come from the germline V gene. This CDR3 is built from 13 residues. The V gene lost 2 bases and the J gene lost 10 bases, with 9 bases spanning the gap. This clone was seen a handful of times. The antigen remains unidentified. The receptor was isolated from a male donor in good health and CMV-seronegative. The chain couples TRBV7-6 to TRBJ1-6, with D unclear. Specimen: PBMCs. DNA for the CDR3: TGTGCCAGCAGCTTATTTGGAGGGTCACCCCTCCACTTT. Protein: CASSLFGGSPLHF.